The 6 T cell receptor beta chains given below trace back to one sample, sequenced in a study of shared clonotypes between healthy human individuals. Produced via immunoSEQ multiplex PCR; TCRdb's table is partial and in-frame only. Found here are over a million clones, around 98.5% of them singletons; the top ten hold over 0.3%. Input material: naive CD4+ T cells sorted from blood. Subset in this sample: CD45RA+ positively selected. These receptors came from a man between 25 and 39 years old in good health.

V usage is TRBV2 and J usage is TRBJ2-3; no firm D call. Per the germline V gene, CDR1 is SNHLY and CDR2 is FYNNEI. CDR3 length equals 10 residues. Trimming shortened V by 7 bases and J by 4 bases, and 3 bases separated the two germline ends. CDR3 amino acids: CASISDTQYF. The DNA of the CDR3 is TGTGCCAGCATCTCAGATACGCAGTATTTT.

The chain links TRBV25-1 to TRBJ2-1; D not resolved. The V end lost 2 bases, the J end lost 13 bases, and 15 bases lay between the germline ends. Germline CDR1 MGHDK, CDR2 SYGVNS. The CDR3 contains 13 residues. CDR3 coding DNA: TGTGCCAGCAGTGAACTAGACAATCGCAAACAGTTCTTC. Translation gives CASSELDNRKQFF.

This clone came up once. The chain uses TRBV15 and TRBJ1-1; D gene ambiguous. The V gene lost 0 bases and the J gene lost 1 base, with 15 bases spanning the gap. The CDR3 covers 17 residues. The germline gives CDR1 LNHNV, CDR2 YYDKDF (reference sequence). The CDR3 sequence: CATSRDLGLRGNTEAFF. CDR3 DNA sequence: TGTGCCACCAGCAGAGATCTCGGGCTCCGAGGGAACACTGAAGCTTTCTTT.

Turning to this clone: This same CDR3 is encoded by further DNA sequences in the sample. CDR3 coding DNA: TGTGCCAGCAGTCTTACAGATACGCAGTATTTT. Protein sequence: CASSLTDTQYF. This chain uses TRBV6-6 with TRBJ2-3; D call uncertain. V was trimmed by 5 bases and J by 3 bases, leaving 3 bases between them. The germline V gene has CDR1 MNHNY and CDR2 SVGAGI (reference sequence). This CDR3 spans 11 amino acids.

The V call is TRBV19, the J call TRBJ2-3; D perhaps matches TRBD1 (6 bases). The CDR3 consists of 15 residues. Germline V gene sequence: CDR1 LNHDA, CDR2 SQIVND (reference sequence). V lost 3 bases, J lost 2 bases, and 12 bases lay in between. The CDR3 loop is CASSITGIPTDTQYF. In DNA form, the CDR3 reads TGTGCCAGTAGTATCACAGGGATCCCCACAGATACGCAGTATTTT.

The chain's CDR3 is CASSPGISGELFF. The CDR3 DNA reads as TGCGCCAGCAGCCCCGGTATCTCCGGGGAGCTGTTTTTT. This rearrangement joins TRBV5-1 to TRBJ2-2; D not certain. Germline V lookup: CDR1 SGHRS, CDR2 YFSETQ. The CDR3 is 13 residues long. V dropped 4 bases and J dropped 6 bases, with 10 bases sitting between them.